A selection of T cell receptor beta chains follows, all from one sample in a study of T cells after posttransplantation cyclophosphamide. The assay was immunoSEQ multiplex PCR, and TCRdb's table has in-frame clones only and misses some. The table has roughly 21,000 clones, 80% to 90% seen once. Sequencing used PBMCs, obtained less than 400 days after allogeneic stem cell transplant with calcineurin inhibitor and methotrexate. These receptors were collected from a female patient between 30 and 40 years old who received an allogeneic stem cell transplant from an unrelated donor, was CMV-positive, and had acute and chronic GVHD. Some T cells may be graft donor cells. Both conserved end residues are part of each CDR3. Fields, in order: V gene, clone size, D gene, J gene, CDR3 protein, CDR3 DNA. D genes are given only for firm matches. Size is omitted from some rows. Given values are once, few, many or a class for expanded clones.

TRBV11-3	.	TRBD2	TRBJ2-1	CASSLHQGGPNEQFF	TGTGCCAGCAGCTTACATCAGGGAGGGCCCAATGAGCAGTTCTTC
TRBV6-6	.	.	TRBJ2-2	CASREARGNTGELFF	TGTGCCAGCAGAGAGGCCAGGGGGAACACCGGGGAGCTGTTTTTT
TRBV28	.	TRBD1	TRBJ1-5	CASRPGQGDYQPQHF	TGTGCCAGCAGACCGGGACAGGGGGACTATCAGCCCCAGCATTTT
TRBV2	.	TRBD1	TRBJ1-2	CASILDRGGYTF	TGTGCCAGCATCCTCGACAGGGGTGGCTACACCTTC
TRBV18	.	.	TRBJ1-2	CASSPAAQGNYGYTF	TGTGCCAGCTCTCCGGCAGCACAGGGAAACTATGGCTACACCTTC
TRBV27	.	.	TRBJ1-5	CASSLTVYNQPQHF	TGTGCCAGCAGCCTAACAGTGTACAATCAGCCCCAGCATTTT
TRBV11-2	.	.	TRBJ2-1	CASSLFPFNEQFF	TGTGCCAGCAGCTTATTCCCTTTCAATGAGCAGTTCTTC
TRBV5-6	once	TRBD1	TRBJ1-1	CASSGGTGGQTEAFF	TGTGCCAGCAGCGGGGGGACAGGGGGCCAAACTGAAGCTTTCTTT
TRBV25-1	.	TRBD2	TRBJ2-1	CASSELAGVYNEQFF	TGTGCCAGCAGTGAGCTAGCGGGGGTCTACAATGAGCAGTTCTTC
TRBV6-5	.	.	TRBJ2-1	CASSYTAASYNEQFF	TGTGCCAGCAGTTACACGGCGGCCTCCTACAATGAGCAGTTCTTC
TRBV7-9	few	.	TRBJ1-2	CASSFGFWQGRGYTF	TGTGCCAGCAGCTTCGGGTTTTGGCAGGGGAGAGGCTACACCTTC
TRBV6-5	.	.	TRBJ2-4	CASSYSGDSSKNIQYF	TGTGCCAGCAGTTACTCCGGGGATAGTAGCAAAAACATTCAGTACTTC
TRBV5-1	.	TRBD2	TRBJ2-1	CASSTPTSGRASEQFF	TGCGCCAGCAGCACACCTACTAGCGGTCGGGCCAGTGAGCAGTTCTTC
TRBV6-1	.	.	TRBJ2-1	CASRTTSWDEQFF	TGTGCCAGCAGGACGACTAGTTGGGATGAGCAGTTCTTC
TRBV10-2	.	.	TRBJ2-1	CATEVGSSYNEQFF	TGCGCCACGGAGGTTGGAAGCTCCTACAATGAGCAGTTCTTC
TRBV4-1	.	TRBD2	TRBJ2-1	CASSQEGLAGAREQFF	TGCGCCAGCAGCCAAGAAGGGCTAGCGGGAGCCAGGGAGCAGTTCTTC
TRBV19	.	TRBD1	TRBJ1-6	CASLDRGDNSPLHF	TGTGCCAGTCTGGACAGGGGGGATAATTCACCCCTCCACTTT
TRBV7-8	.	TRBD1	TRBJ1-5	CASSLRGGSSYQPQHF	TGTGCCAGCAGCTTAAGAGGGGGCAGTAGTTATCAGCCCCAGCATTTT
TRBV6-8	.	.	TRBJ1-5	CASSYLTDYQGPRGQPQHF	TGTGCCAGCAGTTACCTCACGGATTACCAGGGGCCTAGAGGTCAGCCCCAGCATTTT
TRBV6-5	.	.	TRBJ2-1	CASSYLGSMNEQFF	TGTGCCAGCAGTTATCTAGGTAGTATGAATGAGCAGTTCTTC
TRBV27	.	.	TRBJ1-2	CASSPAGSGYTF	TGTGCCAGCAGCCCGGCCGGGAGTGGCTACACCTTC
TRBV27	.	.	TRBJ2-2	CASSLLAENTGELFF	TGTGCCAGCAGTTTATTAGCTGAGAACACCGGGGAGCTGTTTTTT
TRBV10-1	.	TRBD2	TRBJ2-3	CASSEIIGLAGTTDTQYF	TGCGCCAGCAGTGAGATAATTGGCCTAGCGGGGACCACAGATACGCAGTATTTT
TRBV20-1	.	.	TRBJ2-3	CSSEATDTQYF	TGCAGTTCCGAGGCCACAGATACGCAGTATTTT
TRBV28	.	TRBD2	TRBJ2-1	CASSLGTSGEQFF	TGTGCCAGCAGTTTGGGGACTAGCGGGGAGCAGTTCTTC
TRBV6-5	.	TRBD1	TRBJ2-5	CASSDTGGTQETQYF	TGTGCCAGCAGCGACACAGGGGGCACCCAAGAGACCCAGTACTTC
TRBV7-9	.	.	TRBJ2-3	CASSLEGVSTDTQYF	TGTGCCAGCAGCTTAGAAGGAGTTAGCACAGATACGCAGTATTTT
TRBV30	.	TRBD2	TRBJ2-7	CAWSPPLAGGRSSYEQYF	TGTGCCTGGAGCCCCCCCCTAGCGGGAGGGCGGAGCTCCTACGAGCAGTACTTC
TRBV6-5	.	TRBD1	TRBJ2-2	CASRKGTGLTGELFF	TGTGCCAGCAGAAAAGGGACAGGGTTAACCGGGGAGCTGTTTTTT
TRBV5-8	.	TRBD2	TRBJ2-2	CASSLERGRAVDGELFF	TGTGCCAGCAGCTTGGAGCGCGGGAGGGCCGTTGACGGGGAGCTGTTTTTT
TRBV11-2	.	TRBD1	TRBJ1-1	CASSRTGDTEAFF	TGTGCCAGCAGCAGGACAGGGGACACTGAAGCTTTCTTT
TRBV5-6	.	.	TRBJ2-3	CASSFNGISTDTQYF	TGTGCCAGCAGCTTTAACGGGATCAGCACAGATACGCAGTATTTT
TRBV7-2	.	TRBD1	TRBJ1-1	CASSSPMGRQGGGDEAFF	TGTGCCAGCAGCTCCCCCATGGGAAGACAGGGGGGTGGAGATGAAGCTTTCTTT
TRBV10-3	.	.	TRBJ2-1	CAMSSLNEQFF	TGTGCCATGTCTAGCCTCAATGAGCAGTTCTTC
TRBV6-1	.	.	TRBJ2-1	CASSEGTFSVNEQFF	TGTGCCAGCAGTGAAGGGACCTTTAGCGTTAATGAGCAGTTCTTC
TRBV6-1	.	.	TRBJ1-3	CASSASSAGNTIYF	TGTGCCAGCAGCGCGTCCTCCGCGGGAAACACCATATATTTT
TRBV6-5	.	TRBD1	TRBJ2-1	CASSYFPGQGYNEQFF	TGTGCCAGCAGTTACTTTCCGGGACAGGGTTACAATGAGCAGTTCTTC
TRBV7-9	.	TRBD2	TRBJ2-1	CASSPRGSGVSYNEQFF	TGTGCCAGCAGCCCGAGGGGTAGCGGGGTCTCCTACAATGAGCAGTTCTTC
TRBV7-9	few	.	TRBJ1-1	CASSLAQFGVTAGPEAFF	TGTGCCAGCAGCTTAGCGCAATTCGGGGTCACGGCGGGCCCTGAAGCTTTCTTT
TRBV19	.	.	TRBJ1-2	CASSIDAASVDYGYTF	TGTGCCAGTAGTATAGATGCCGCCTCAGTCGACTATGGCTACACCTTC
TRBV5-1	.	TRBD1	TRBJ1-6	CASSTPGTGDSTLHF	TGCGCCAGCAGTACCCCCGGGACAGGGGACTCAACCCTCCACTTT
TRBV4-3	.	TRBD2	TRBJ2-5	CASSQSGRGDETQYF	TGCGCCAGCAGCCAGAGCGGGAGAGGTGATGAGACCCAGTACTTC
TRBV6-5	few	.	TRBJ2-1	CASSYYGNEQFF	TGTGCCAGCAGTTACTACGGGAATGAGCAGTTCTTC
TRBV10-1	.	TRBD2	TRBJ2-7	CASRLCHTSGRVAYEQYF	TGCGCCAGCAGGTTATGCCACACTAGCGGGAGGGTGGCCTACGAGCAGTACTTC
TRBV18	.	TRBD1	TRBJ1-5	CASSPLTGDQPQHF	TGTGCCAGCTCACCATTGACAGGGGATCAGCCCCAGCATTTT
TRBV10-3	.	.	TRBJ1-2	CAISESPTEYDYGYTF	TGTGCCATCAGTGAGTCCCCCACAGAGTACGACTATGGCTACACCTTC
TRBV19	.	TRBD2	TRBJ2-1	CASQLAGGYNEQFF	TGTGCCAGCCAACTAGCGGGGGGGTACAATGAGCAGTTCTTC
TRBV19	.	TRBD2	TRBJ2-1	CASSPSGRGNEQFF	TGTGCCAGTAGTCCTAGCGGGAGAGGGAATGAGCAGTTCTTC
TRBV19	once	TRBD2	TRBJ2-3	CASSIAGGGTDTQYF	TGTGCCAGTAGTATAGCGGGAGGCGGCACAGATACGCAGTATTTT
TRBV7-9	few	.	TRBJ1-1	CASSFSGLGAFF	TGTGCCAGCAGTTTTTCAGGGCTTGGAGCTTTCTTT
TRBV10-3	.	TRBD1	TRBJ2-5	CATVGQGKETQYF	TGTGCCACCGTGGGACAGGGTAAAGAGACCCAGTACTTC
TRBV11-1	.	.	TRBJ1-6	CASSLRRSDSPLHF	TGTGCCAGCAGCTTAAGGCGTAGCGATTCACCCCTCCACTTT